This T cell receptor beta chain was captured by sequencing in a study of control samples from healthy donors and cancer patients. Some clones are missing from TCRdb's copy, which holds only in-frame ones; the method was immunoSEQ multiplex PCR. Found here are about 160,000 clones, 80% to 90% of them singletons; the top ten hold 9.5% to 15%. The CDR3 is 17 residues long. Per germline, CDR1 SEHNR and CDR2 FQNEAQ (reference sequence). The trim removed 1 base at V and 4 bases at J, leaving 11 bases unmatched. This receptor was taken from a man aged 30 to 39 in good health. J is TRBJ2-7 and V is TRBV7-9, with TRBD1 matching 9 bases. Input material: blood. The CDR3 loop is CASSLGLSGTGTYEQYF. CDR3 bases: TGTGCCAGCAGCTTAGGACTCTCAGGGACAGGGACATACGAGCAGTACTTC. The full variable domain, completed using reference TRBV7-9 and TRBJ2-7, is DTGVSQNPRHKITKRGQNVTFRCDPISEHNRLYWYRQTLGQGPEFLTYFQNEAQLEKSRLLSDRFSAERPKGSFSTLEIQRTEQGDSAMYLCASSLGLSGTGTYEQYFGPGTRLTVT.